This entry concerns a single TCR beta chain. The antigen remains unidentified. This sample was included in a study of T cell responses to AZD1222 COVID-19 vaccine. The CDR3 is 13 amino acids. In germline, CDR1 is SGHDT, CDR2 YYEEEE. The trim removed 4 bases at V and 7 bases at J, leaving 6 bases unmatched. Study observations and caveats: Among the donors, most were white British and more were female, and clonal diversity was possibly underestimated. No day 14 peak samples; only post-peak repertoires were characterized. Unmutated regions of variants are reportedly targeted by nearly half of spike-specific TCRs.

The method was immunoSEQ multiplex PCR; TCRdb's version includes in-frame clones alone and lacks a portion of them. The sample holds 150,000 to 250,000 clones, around 93% seen once. The source is an adult who received the AZD1222 COVID-19 vaccine. V usage is TRBV5-6 and J usage is TRBJ2-7; TRBD2 agrees at 9 bases. Sample: peripheral blood, taken 28 days after the second AZD1222 dose. DNA of the CDR3: TGTGCCAGCAGCAGGCGGACTAGCGCTGAGCAGTACTTC. Its protein is CASSRRTSAEQYF.